These T cell receptor beta chains were read from a single sample in a study of tumor-infiltrating lymphocytes in primary liver carcinoma. TCRdb reprocessed the multiplex PCR reads via MiXCR and lists one record per CDR3 protein. The sample lists tens of thousands of distinct CDR3 sequences; over 60% were seen once. Sequenced input: liver tumor tissue from sampling region 4. The receptors stem from a man aged 40-50 years with primary liver carcinoma and hepatitis B virus infection. Both conserved end residues are part of each CDR3. A D gene is named only where the DNA matches it firmly. Not all rows give a size; the values are once, few, many and, for expanded clones, a class.

TRBJ1-2	-	TRBV28	TRBD1	TGTGCCAGCAGTTCCGGACAGGGGGCTAAGTATGGCTACACCTTC	CASSSGQGAKYGYTF
TRBJ2-1	-	TRBV7-6	TRBD2	TGTGCCAGCAGCTCGCTAGCGGGAGGGCCGTCTGAGCAGTTCTTC	CASSSLAGGPSEQFF
TRBJ2-2	-	TRBV11-2	-	TGTGCCGGCAGCTTTGCGGAATCGAACACCGGGAAGCTGTTTTTT	CAGSFAESNTGKLFF
TRBJ2-7	-	TRBV5-6	-	TGTGCCAGCAGCCATAACGGCGGTCGGGGATTATCCTTC	CASSHNGGRGLSF
TRBJ1-1	-	TRBV29-1	-	TGCAGAGTTCTTCCGGGGTGGGGGATGAACACTGAAGCTTGCTTT	CRVLPGWGMNTEACF
TRBJ2-7	few	TRBV6-1	TRBD2	TGTGACAGCAGTTCTGGACTAGCGGAACTATACGAGCAGTATTTC	CDSSSGLAELYEQYF
TRBJ2-7	medium-sized	TRBV29-1	-	TGCAGCGTTGACGGGGAGAGCTCCTACGAGCAGTACTTC	CSVDGESSYEQYF
TRBJ1-1	-	TRBV29-1	-	TGCAGCGTTGTTCGGATTATGATGAACACTGAAGCTTTCTTT	CSVVRIMMNTEAFF
TRBJ1-5	once	TRBV6-1	-	TGTGTCAGCAGGCGAACAGGGTCTGGGCAGCCCCAACATTTT	CVSRRTGSGQPQHF
TRBJ2-3	-	TRBV6-6	TRBD1	TGTGCCAGCAGGTCTACAGGGGGTGGAGATACGCAGTATTTT	CASRSTGGGDTQYF
TRBJ1-4	-	TRBV6-5	TRBD1	TGTGCAAGCAGGTACTGGACAGGGAAAACTGAAAAACTGTTTTTT	CASRYWTGKTEKLFF
TRBJ2-3	-	TRBV11-2	TRBD1	TGTGCCGGTAGCTTACCCGGACAGGGTCCGGATACGCAGTATTTT	CAGSLPGQGPDTQYF
TRBJ1-1	-	TRBV6-1	-	TGTGCCAGCAGTGGTGGTGGGAACATTGAAGCCTTCTTT	CASSGGGNIEAFF
TRBJ2-2	-	TRBV11-2	TRBD2	TGTCCCAGCAGCTTAGTGGCGCTAGCGGGAACCGGGGAACTGTTTTTT	CPSSLVALAGTGELFF
TRBJ2-1	many	TRBV29-1	TRBD1	TGCAGCGTCACCCGGGACAGGGCGTACAATGAGCAGTTCTTC	CSVTRDRAYNEQFF
TRBJ2-1	-	TRBV6-6	-	TGTGCCAGCAGTTATAGAGGGTCAGACAGTGAGCAGTTCTTC	CASSYRGSDSEQFF
TRBJ1-2	once	TRBV11-2	TRBD1	TGTACCAGCAGCTTCTCGGGAGACAGGGCCTATGGCTACACCTTC	CTSSFSGDRAYGYTF
TRBJ1-2	-	TRBV7-9	-	TGTGCCAGCAGCTCCTCTGGGGGCTATGACTACACCTTC	CASSSSGGYDYTF
TRBJ2-3	-	TRBV11-2	TRBD1	TGTGCCCGCAGTCCTTGGGACAGGGGGATAGATACGCAGTATTTT	CARSPWDRGIDTQYF
TRBJ2-3	few	TRBV9	-	TGTGCCAGCAGTCGACTGTACGCCACAGATACGCAGTATTTT	CASSRLYATDTQYF
TRBJ1-4	-	TRBV11-2	-	TGTGCCAGTAGCTTAGATGGGTACGCTAATGAAAAACTGTTTTTT	CASSLDGYANEKLFF
TRBJ2-1	few	TRBV30	-	TGTGCCTGGAGTCACCAGCGGTTCAATGAGCAGTTCTTC	CAWSHQRFNEQFF
TRBJ2-1	many	TRBV5-1	TRBD2	TGCGCCAGCAGCCTTACCGGGACTAGCGGGATCTATGAGCAGTTCTTC	CASSLTGTSGIYEQFF